This T cell receptor beta chain comes out of a study of neurological immune-mediated disorders (dated by TCRdb to between 2018 and 2021). Study-level background: Peripheral blood TCR-beta repertoires from patients with HTLV-I-associated myelopathy (HAM/TSP), patients with multiple sclerosis, and healthy controls were compared in the study using UMI-based sequencing. The cohort included some 68 subjects: approximately 15 with HAM/TSP, around 35 with multiple sclerosis, and some 20 healthy controls. Longitudinal samples, technical triplicates and paired sorted CD4+ and CD8+ T-cell subsets, alongside PBMC samples, were included among the roughly 100 TCR-beta libraries. Overall study outcomes, separate from this receptor: No identical CDR3 amino acid sequences were found to be shared among expanded clones across subjects, suggesting that TCR-beta repertoires were private in all groups. TCR clonal expansion was greatest in HAM/TSP patients and smallest in MS patients, who ranked below even healthy controls.

As encoded in the germline V gene (reference sequence), CDR1 is PRHDT while CDR2 is FYEKMQ. V sheds 5 bases and J sheds 3 bases, leaving 14 bases between their ends. The CDR3 holds 15 amino acids from the cysteine to the phenylalanine. This entry keeps only the CDR3 DNA: 45 bases, framed from base 1. At least ten counts were recorded for this clonotype. This receptor's antigen is unknown. Per-base quality was not reported, and no clone a single base away is much larger than it. Sorted-subset TCR libraries were prepared from over 850,000 sorted CD4+ or CD8+ T cells. Peripheral blood underwent Ficoll-Hypaque density gradient centrifugation to isolate PBMCs, which were then cryopreserved in liquid nitrogen. The study also sequenced paired sorted CD4+ and CD8+ subsets from healthy controls, HAM/TSP patients and MS patients. cDNA was synthesized by template-switch 5'RACE using a primer carrying a 10-nucleotide random unique molecular identifier by which each TCR transcript was tagged. Every sequencing run yielded over 200 million TCR-beta sequences covering 15-18 subjects. The RNeasy kit was used for extraction of total RNA. TCR-beta VDJ regions were amplified with primers for the TCR constant region and the 5'RACE anchor, using the KAPA Real-time Library Amplification kit. Sample indexes and Illumina adaptors were added in a first PCR, and a second PCR then increased library yield. After purification with Ampure beads, the TCR product of roughly 650 bp was size-selected on a 2% E-gel SizeSelection system. Before pooling, libraries had their quality checked on a Bioanalyzer, their concentration measured with Qubit, and their quantity determined with the Kapa Library Quantification kit. An Illumina HiSeq 2500 sequenced the libraries paired-end 2 x 150 bp. To increase sequence diversity, roughly 23-30% phiX was spiked into each library pool. The study's processing was this. The UMI-based MiGEC pipeline processed quality-filtered reads and removed over 90% of raw TCR sequences during error correction. VDJ genes were aligned to IMGT germline references, and each clonotype was defined by a unique CDR3 amino acid sequence together with V-J genes. Clonal expansion, Shannon diversity, and CDR3 relatedness (CalcPairwiseDistances, ClusterSamples) were evaluated with VDJtools, and phylogenetic trees were built with CLCbio workbench. Clones with at least 8 unique UMIs were defined as expanded, with this threshold being based on coefficient-of-variation modelling across technical triplicates. TCRdb redid the processing of the public reads, applying fastp at Q25 and MiXCR, and retained in-frame beta chains. Identical CDR3 proteins give one entry, which carries the most common genes and DNA. TCRdb, rather than the study authors, made the V and J calls. The sample table contains 20,000 or so distinct CDR3 sequences; only one count was recorded for 7.5% of them. The ten largest clones capture about 15% of the sample.

The source is a woman aged 30 to 39 with HTLV-1-associated myelopathy (HAM/TSP). Sample: CD8+ T cells from blood. The chain employs TRBV13 and TRBJ2-1; the D segment could be TRBD2, given 6 matching bases. Here the CDR3 is given as CASSRDFAGYNEQFF. The sequence in DNA is TGTGCCAGCAGCCGGGACTTTGCGGGCTACAATGAGCAGTTCTTC.